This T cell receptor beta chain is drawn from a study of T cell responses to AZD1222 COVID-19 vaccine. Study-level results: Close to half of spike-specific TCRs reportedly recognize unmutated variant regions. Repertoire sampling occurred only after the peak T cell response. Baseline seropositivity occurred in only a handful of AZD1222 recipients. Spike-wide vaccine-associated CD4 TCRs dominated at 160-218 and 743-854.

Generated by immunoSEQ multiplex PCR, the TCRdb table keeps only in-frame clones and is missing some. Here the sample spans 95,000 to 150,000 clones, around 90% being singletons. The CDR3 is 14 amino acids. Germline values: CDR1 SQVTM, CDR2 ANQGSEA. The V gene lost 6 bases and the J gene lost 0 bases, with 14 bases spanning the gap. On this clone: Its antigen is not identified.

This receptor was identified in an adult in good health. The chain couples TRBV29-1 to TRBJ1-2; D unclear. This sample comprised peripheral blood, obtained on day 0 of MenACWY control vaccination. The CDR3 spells CSVPGLLANYGYTF. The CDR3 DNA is TGCAGCGTCCCCGGACTGCTAGCTAACTATGGCTACACCTTC.